This T cell receptor beta chain was recorded in a study of cytomegalovirus exposure and HLA in healthy donors. Study as a whole: Prior work identified around 100 million unique TCR beta sequences in around 170 million T cells. When 398 donors were genotyped, roughly 78% of them were found to fall in the Caucasian-associated ancestry cluster.

Per germline, CDR1 SGHTA and CDR2 FQGTGA. There are 12 residues in the CDR3. With 2 bases removed from V and 6 bases from J, the gap between germline ends came to 4 bases. Findings and limits, study-wide: Cytomegalovirus status was reportedly diagnosed by the classifier with high specificity and sensitivity.

Note on this clone: Its cognate antigen is unknown.

With 60 Vbeta and 13 Jbeta primers, the PCR was carried out. Assay: immunoSEQ multiplex PCR; the TCRdb copy retains only in-frame clones and omits some. The table for this sample gives 65,000 to 90,000 clones. The chain is built from TRBV7-3 and TRBJ2-2; D call uncertain. This receptor was taken from a female donor in good health and CMV-seropositive. Sequenced: PBMCs. Here the CDR3 DNA reads TGTGCCAGCAGCTTACTTCCCGGGGAGCTGTTTTTT. Encoded protein: CASSLLPGELFF.